This T cell receptor beta chain was recovered during a study of cytomegalovirus exposure and HLA in healthy donors. General study points: An apparent linkage of common viral pathogens to several of the most significant clusters emerged in a later analysis. It was reported in a later analysis that an Asian-associated ancestry cluster showed fewer N-insertions than the roughly 670-donor mean. For most subjects, TCR beta sequences were reported to predict HLA-A and HLA-B alleles with accuracy.

It was with 60 Vbeta and 13 Jbeta primers that the PCR ran. The repertoire was sequenced with immunoSEQ multiplex PCR; TCRdb's copy has only in-frame clones and lacks some. The sample yields under 250,000 clones, roughly 87% seen once. As regards this clone: The antigen remains unidentified.

The TCR sequence derives from a man in his forties or fifties in good health and CMV-seropositive. Sequencing was done on a sample of PBMCs.

This chain's CDR3 is CATSQDTGELFF. CDR3 nucleotides: TGTGCCACCAGTCAGGACACCGGGGAGCTGTTTTTT. The rearrangement joins TRBV15 to TRBJ2-2, with unresolved D. This CDR3 has 12 residues. Looked up from germline, CDR1 is LNHNV and CDR2 is YYDKDF (reference sequence). Trimming removed 6 bases at V and 3 bases at J, with 5 bases between.